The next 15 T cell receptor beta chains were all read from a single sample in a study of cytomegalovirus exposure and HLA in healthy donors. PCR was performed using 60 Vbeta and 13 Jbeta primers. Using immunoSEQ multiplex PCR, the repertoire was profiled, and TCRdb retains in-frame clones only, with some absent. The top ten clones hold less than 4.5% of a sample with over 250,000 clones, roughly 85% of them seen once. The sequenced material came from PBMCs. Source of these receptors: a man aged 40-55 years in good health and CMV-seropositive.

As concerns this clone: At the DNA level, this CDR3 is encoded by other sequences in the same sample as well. The CDR3: CASSQNRGQETQYF. In DNA form, the CDR3 reads TGTGCCAGCAGCCAAAACAGGGGGCAAGAGACCCAGTACTTC. The V call is TRBV14, the J call TRBJ2-5, with 8 bases matching TRBD1. V was pared by 2 bases and J by 2 bases, with 1 base of the junction left unmatched. Per germline, CDR1 SGHDN and CDR2 FVKESK. The CDR3 is made up of 14 amino acids.

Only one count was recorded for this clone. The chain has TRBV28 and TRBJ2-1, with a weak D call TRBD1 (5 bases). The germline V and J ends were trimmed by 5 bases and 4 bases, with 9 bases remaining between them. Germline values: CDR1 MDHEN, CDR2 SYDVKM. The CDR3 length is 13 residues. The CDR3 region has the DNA TGTGCCAGCAGTCCCAGGGTGTACAATGAGCAGTTCTTC. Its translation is CASSPRVYNEQFF.

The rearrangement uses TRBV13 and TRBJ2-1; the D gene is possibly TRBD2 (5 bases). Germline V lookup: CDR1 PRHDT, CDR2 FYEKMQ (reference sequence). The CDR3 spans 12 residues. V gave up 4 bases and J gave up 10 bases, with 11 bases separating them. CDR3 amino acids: CASSSLLGEQFF. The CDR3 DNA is TGTGCCAGCAGCTCCTTACTAGGGGAGCAGTTCTTC.

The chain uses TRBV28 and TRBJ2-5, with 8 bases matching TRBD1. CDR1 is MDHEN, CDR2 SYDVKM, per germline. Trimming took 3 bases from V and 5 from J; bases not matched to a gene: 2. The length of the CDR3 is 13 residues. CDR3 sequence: CASSLNRGETQYF. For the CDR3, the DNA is TGTGCCAGCAGTTTGAACAGGGGGGAGACCCAGTACTTC.

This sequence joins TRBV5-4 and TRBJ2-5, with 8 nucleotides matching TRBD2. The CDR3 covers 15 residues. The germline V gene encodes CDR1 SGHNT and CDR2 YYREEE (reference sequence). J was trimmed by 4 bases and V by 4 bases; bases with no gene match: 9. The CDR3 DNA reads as TGTGCCAGCAGCCACCAGCGGGAGAGCAGAGAGACCCAGTACTTC. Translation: CASSHQRESRETQYF. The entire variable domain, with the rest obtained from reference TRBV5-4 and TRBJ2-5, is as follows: ETGVTQSPTHLIKTRGQQVTLRCSSQSGHNTVSWYQQALGQGPQFIFQYYREEENGRGNFPPRFSGLQFPNYSSELNVNALELDDSALYLCASSHQRESRETQYFGPGTRLLVL.

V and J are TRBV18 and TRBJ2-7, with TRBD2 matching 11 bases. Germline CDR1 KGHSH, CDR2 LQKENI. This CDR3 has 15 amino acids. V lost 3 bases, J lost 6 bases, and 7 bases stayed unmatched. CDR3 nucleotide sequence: TGTGCCAGCTCACCGGTGCTAGCGGGAGGAGGCGAGCAGTACTTC. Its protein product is CASSPVLAGGGEQYF.

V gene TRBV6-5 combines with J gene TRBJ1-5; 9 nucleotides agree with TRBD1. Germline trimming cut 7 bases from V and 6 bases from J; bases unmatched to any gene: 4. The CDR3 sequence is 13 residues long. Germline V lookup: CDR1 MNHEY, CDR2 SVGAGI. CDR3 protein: CASKGQGFQPQHF. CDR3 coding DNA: TGTGCCAGCAAGGGACAGGGTTTTCAGCCCCAGCATTTT.

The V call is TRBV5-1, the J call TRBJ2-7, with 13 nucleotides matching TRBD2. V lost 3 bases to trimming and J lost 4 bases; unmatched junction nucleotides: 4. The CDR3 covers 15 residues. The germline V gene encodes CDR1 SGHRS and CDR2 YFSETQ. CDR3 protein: CASSSGTSGVYEQYF. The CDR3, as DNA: TGCGCCAGCAGCTCGGGGACTAGCGGGGTTTACGAGCAGTACTTC.

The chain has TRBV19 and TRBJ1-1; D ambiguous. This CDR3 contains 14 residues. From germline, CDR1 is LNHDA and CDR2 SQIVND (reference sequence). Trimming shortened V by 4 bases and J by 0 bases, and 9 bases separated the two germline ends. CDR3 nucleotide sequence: TGTGCCAGTAGTACTGGACTGATGAACACTGAAGCTTTCTTT. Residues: CASSTGLMNTEAFF.

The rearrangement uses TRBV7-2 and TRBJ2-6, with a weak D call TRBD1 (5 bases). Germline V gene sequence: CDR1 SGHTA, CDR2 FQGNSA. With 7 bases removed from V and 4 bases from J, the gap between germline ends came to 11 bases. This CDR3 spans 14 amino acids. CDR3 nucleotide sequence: TGTGCCAGCAAGGCAGGGCCCGGGGCCAACGTCCTGACTTTC. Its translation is CASKAGPGANVLTF.

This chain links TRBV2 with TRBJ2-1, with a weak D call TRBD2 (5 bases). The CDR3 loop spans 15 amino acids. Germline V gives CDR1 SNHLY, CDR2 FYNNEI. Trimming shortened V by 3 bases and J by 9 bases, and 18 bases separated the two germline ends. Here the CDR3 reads CASSEIESAGSEQFF. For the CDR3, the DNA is TGTGCCAGCAGTGAGATAGAGTCGGCGGGCAGTGAGCAGTTCTTC.

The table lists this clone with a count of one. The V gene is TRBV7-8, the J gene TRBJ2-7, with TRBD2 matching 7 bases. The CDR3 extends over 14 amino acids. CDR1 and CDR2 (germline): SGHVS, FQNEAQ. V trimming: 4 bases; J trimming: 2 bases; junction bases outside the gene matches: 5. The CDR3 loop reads CASSWGGPTYEQYF. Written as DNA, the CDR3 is TGTGCCAGCAGCTGGGGGGGACCAACCTACGAGCAGTACTTC. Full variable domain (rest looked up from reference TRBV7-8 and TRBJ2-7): GAGVSQSPRYKVAKRGQDVALRCDPISGHVSLFWYQQALGQGPEFLTYFQNEAQLDKSGLPSDRFFAERPEGSVSTLKIQRTQQEDSAVYLCASSWGGPTYEQYFGPGTRLTVT.

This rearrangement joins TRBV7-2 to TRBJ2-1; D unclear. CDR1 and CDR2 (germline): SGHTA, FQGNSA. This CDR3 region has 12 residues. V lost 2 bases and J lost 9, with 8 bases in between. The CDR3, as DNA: TGTGCCAGCAGCTTACTCGGTGGTGAGCAGTTCTTC. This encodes CASSLLGGEQFF.

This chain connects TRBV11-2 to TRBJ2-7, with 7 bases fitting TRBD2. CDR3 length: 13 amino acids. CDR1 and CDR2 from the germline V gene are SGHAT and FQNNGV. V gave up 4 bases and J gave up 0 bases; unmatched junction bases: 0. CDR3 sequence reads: CASSWDYSYEQYF. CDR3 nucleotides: TGTGCCAGCAGCTGGGACTACTCCTACGAGCAGTACTTC.

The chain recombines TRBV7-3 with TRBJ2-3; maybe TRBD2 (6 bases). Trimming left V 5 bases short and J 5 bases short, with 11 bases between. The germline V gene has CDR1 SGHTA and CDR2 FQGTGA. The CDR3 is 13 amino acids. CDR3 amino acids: CASSQGGRDTQYF. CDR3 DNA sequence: TGTGCCAGCAGCCAAGGAGGGAGAGATACGCAGTATTTT.